This TCR beta chain was recovered during a study of long-term antiretroviral therapy in people with HIV (dated by TCRdb to between 2021 and 2022). Background on the whole study: The earliest samples were collected roughly a decade before the 2015 WHO recommendation for immediate ART, at a time when ART was usually postponed until CD4 counts fell. A retrospective serial study tested whether changes in peripheral blood TRB repertoire composition and diversity were associated with ART initiation and durable HIV suppression. Among the roughly 30 participants with HIV, about a dozen were female. Test extractions of a monoclonal T-cell line alongside approximately 34 polyclonal samples showed no cross-contamination during QIAcube processing. A total of 192 cryopreserved PBMC samples were contributed to the cohort by 30 adults with confirmed HIV infection, with samples collected serially over a mean of approximately six years (range 1-12). Points the paper makes about the study in general: Unsorted PBMC were profiled instead of sorted CD4+ and CD8+ T cells because pre-ART samples had limited cell numbers. Starting ART was linked to a significant rise in TRB diversity, yet even with long-term ART the diversity remained significantly lower than in transplant donor controls. Inferences about post-ART repertoire changes were limited because no data were available on ART adherence, viral resistance or therapy changes. The samples were dated from about 2003 to 2018, and the ART regimens that were used may be less effective than current ART regimens. Because PBMC availability was limited, only the TCR beta chain was sequenced, with no alpha chain pairing. The repertoire was dominated across all time points by expanded TRB clones identified before ART initiation, although this dominance was seen to fluctuate and to decrease in many PLHIV after ART. Narrower CDR3 length ranges were observed in HIV repertoires than in controls, and an antigen-experienced repertoire with only a slight naive shift after ART was suggested by the network structure.

CDR3 length: 12 amino acids, cysteine to phenylalanine. CDR3 DNA only is kept here, 36 bases in frame from base 1. The germline V gene (reference sequence) sets CDR1 to MNHEY and CDR2 to SMNVEV. A word on this clone: What antigen it recognizes has not been identified. Per-nucleotide qualities are absent, and no much larger clonotype sits a single base away.

Inclusion was restricted to participants for whom at least one PBMC sample before ART initiation and at least two post-ART samples were available. All participants with HIV were treated in the United States of America. Cryopreserved samples of about 0.95-11 million PBMC were thawed and washed before DNA extraction. At the time of the earliest PBMC sample, participants with HIV were aged between roughly 20 and 55 years. PBMC samples were contributed by each participant from 1-4 timepoints before ART initiation and 2-8 timepoints after ART initiation, with a median of 7 samples. Serial HIV viral load, CD4+ T-cell count, ART history and demographic data were obtained for every participant. Genomic DNA was extracted from unsorted PBMC with a Qiagen kit on a QIAcube, with processing performed in batches of 12 samples. Sequencing of the TRB variable region was done with the immunoSEQ hsTCRB v3.0 assay at survey level resolution. The targeted TRB sequencing depth was about 40,000-55,000 T-cell genomes per sample. TRB libraries were pooled and sequenced on an Illumina MiSeq using a v3 150-cycle kit. Per the authors' processing: Repertoire analysis was run in R within a reproducible Nextflow workflow that covered QC, data transformation and analysis. LymphoSeq2, an R package for exploring AIRR-Seq data, was used to implement custom analyses. After excluding a few samples that yielded fewer than 5000 total TRB sequences, 188 HIV repertoires remained for analysis. Among the roughly 190 retained HIV repertoires, some 60 were collected before ART initiation and approximately 130 after ART initiation. Each repertoire was downsampled to 5000 TRB nucleotide sequences, and summary statistics were averaged across 100 downsampling iterations. Only TRB sequences with CDR3 regions of at least seven amino acids were retained for analysis. Diversity was measured with a Shannon entropy-derived clonality score and the Gini coefficient. In repertoire networks, the top 5000 CDR3 amino acid sequences were linked whenever an edit distance of one separated two sequences. GLIPH2 predicted antigen specificity groups and MHC restriction for TRB CDR3 amino acid sequences. Known CMV, EBV, HIV or tissue antigen associations were flagged by matching CDR3 amino acid sequences against VDJdb and McPAS-TCR. Pre-ART, post-ART and control groups were compared with Wilcoxon signed-rank tests and Holm-Bonferroni correction. As stored in TCRdb, this immuneACCESS dataset retains in-frame rearrangements with V and J assigned. A fraction of the clones does not appear; measured against another copy, unresolved V genes explain less than half of the discrepancy, and the remainder lacks a known reason. V, J and clone size were drawn from that table, and D and trimming were deduced from the DNA. The sample profile shows around 24,000 clones; roughly 93% of them were found once. The top ten clones comprise under 10% of the sample.

This TCR was sampled from a middle-aged woman with HIV. The sequencing here drew on unsorted PBMCs, taken 7.6 years after starting antiretroviral therapy. The chain uses TRBV27 and TRBJ1-1, and perhaps TRBD1 as D gene, on 6 matching bases. The DNA sequence is given as TGTGGACGGACAGATTTTAACACTGAAGCTTTCTTT. It specifies CGRTDFNTEAFF.